Ten or more counts support the clone carrying this T cell receptor beta chain. No antigen is known for it. TCRdb fed the 5' RACE reads into MiXCR, producing one record per CDR3 protein. In the table there are 150,000 to 200,000 distinct CDR3 sequences, more than 9% of which are singletons. This entry belongs to a study of CD8 T cells in ankylosing spondylitis. This CDR3 is built from 13 residues. Germline-derived CDR1 and CDR2 are SEHNR and FQNEAQ (reference sequence). V lost 11 bases and J lost 5, with 18 bases in between. General study points: Clones linked to disease were reported to show significant enrichment in matched ankylosing spondylitis synovial fluid. What appeared characteristic of ankylosing spondylitis blood was a TCR beta motif of fewer than ten highly homologous variants. Earlier reports found some motif variants in synovial fluid and blood in reactive arthritis.

V usage is TRBV7-9 and J usage is TRBJ2-5; D gene uncertain. The TCR originated in a male donor with ankylosing spondylitis or in good health (not recorded which). Material for sequencing was blood, either unsorted or a sorted T cell fraction (not recorded which). CDR3 DNA: TGTGCCCTCCCCGGACCCTTCCCGGAGACCCAGTACTTC. Its protein is CALPGPFPETQYF.